These T cell receptor beta chains were read from a single sample in a study of blood T cell repertoires in COVID-19. TCRdb keeps only in-frame clones here, not all; method: immunoSEQ multiplex PCR. The table has approximately 350,000 clones, over 75% seen once. What was sequenced was PBMCs or T cells enriched from blood (not recorded which). These receptors all stem from a man aged 18 to 30 who had recovered from COVID-19. The CDR3 runs from the conserved cysteine through the conserved F or W. D genes are given only for firm matches. Rows give clone size only sometimes, using once, few, many, or a class for an expanded clone.

clone size	D gene	J gene	V gene	CDR3 DNA	CDR3 protein
.	TRBD2	TRBJ2-1	TRBV9	TGTGCCAGCAGCGTAGAATGGTCTGGACTAGCGTACCACAATGAGCAGTTCTTC	CASSVEWSGLAYHNEQFF
.	.	TRBJ2-1	TRBV7-2	TGTGCCAGCAGCTTAGTAACACTAGCTACCGGGGAGCAGTTCTTC	CASSLVTLATGEQFF
.	TRBD1	TRBJ1-2	TRBV28	TGTGCCAGCAGTCCAGGGACAGGGAAGCTTAACTATGGCTACACCTTC	CASSPGTGKLNYGYTF
.	TRBD1	TRBJ1-2	TRBV19	TGTGCCAGTAGTATAGCCTACAGGGGGCGGACCTATGGCTACACCTTC	CASSIAYRGRTYGYTF
.	.	TRBJ2-1	TRBV7-2	TGTGCCAGCAGCTTAGCCGGAGACAGCTACAATGAGCAGTTCTTC	CASSLAGDSYNEQFF
.	.	TRBJ1-1	TRBV7-8	TGTGCCACCTCAAGGTGGGGGGGTGAAGCTTTCTTT	CATSRWGGEAFF
once	TRBD2	TRBJ2-3	TRBV5-1	TGCGCCAGCAGCGAACTAGCGGGAGGAGGGGATACGCAGTATTTT	CASSELAGGGDTQYF
.	.	TRBJ1-3	TRBV19	TGTGCCAGTACCCTGACTAACCGGGTTTCGTCCGGAAACACCATATATTTT	CASTLTNRVSSGNTIYF
.	TRBD2	TRBJ2-1	TRBV7-3	TGTGCCAGCAGCCCCTCGGGACTAGCGGGGATATACAATGAGCAGTTCTTC	CASSPSGLAGIYNEQFF
.	.	TRBJ1-2	TRBV5-8	TGTGCCAGCAGCCCCGCGCGGCTTGCTACACACTTTTCCTATGGCTACACCTTC	CASSPARLATHFSYGYTF
.	.	TRBJ1-2	TRBV28	TGTGCCAGCAGTTTGGGGAGCTATGGCTACACCTTC	CASSLGSYGYTF
.	TRBD2	TRBJ2-1	TRBV13	TGTGCCAGCAGCTTCGGACTAGCGGCCTACAATGAGCAGTTCTTC	CASSFGLAAYNEQFF
.	TRBD2	TRBJ2-1	TRBV5-1	TGCGCCAGCAGCCGTTCTAGCGGGGGGTACAATGAGCAGTTCTTC	CASSRSSGGYNEQFF
.	.	TRBJ2-6	TRBV19	TGTGCCAGTTCTAGGGAGAGCTCTGGGGCCAACGTCCTGACTTTC	CASSRESSGANVLTF
.	.	TRBJ1-2	TRBV10-3	TGTGCCATCAGTGAGTCGGGGGCAGGAAACTATGGCTACACCTTC	CAISESGAGNYGYTF
.	.	TRBJ1-2	TRBV4-2	TGTGCCAGCAGCCAAGAGGCCCAGGGAGGTGGCGGCTACACCTTC	CASSQEAQGGGGYTF
few	TRBD1	TRBJ1-5	TRBV28	TGTGCCAGCAGTATAACCGACAGGGCGAAGCCCCAGCATTTT	CASSITDRAKPQHF
.	.	TRBJ2-2	TRBV7-9	TGTGCCTACTTCGGGTCTAACGCGAACACCGGGGAGCTGTTTTTT	CAYFGSNANTGELFF
few	.	TRBJ1-2	TRBV6-5	TGTGCCAGCAGTTCACGCAGGGGTGAGCAGGGCTACACCTTC	CASSSRRGEQGYTF
.	.	TRBJ2-3	TRBV18	TGTGCCAGCTCACCAATAGACAGTGGAGGCACAGATACGCAGTATTTT	CASSPIDSGGTDTQYF
.	TRBD2	TRBJ2-1	TRBV18	TGTGCCAGCTCACCACCGGGACTAGCGGGGGAGCAGTTCTTC	CASSPPGLAGEQFF
.	.	TRBJ2-1	TRBV28	TGTGCCAGCAGTCCTCGGGGAGCGGCCCCCTATGAGCAGTTCTTC	CASSPRGAAPYEQFF
.	TRBD1	TRBJ2-7	TRBV27	TGTGCCAGCAGTTTAGTCAGGGGGCCCCCCTACGAGCAGTACTTC	CASSLVRGPPYEQYF
.	.	TRBJ1-1	TRBV5-1	TGCGCCAGCAGGTCCAGGGCGAACACTGAAGCTTTCTTT	CASRSRANTEAFF
.	.	TRBJ2-7	TRBV21-1	TGTGCCAGCAGCAAGGAAACAGGGATGATCAACGAGCAGTACTTC	CASSKETGMINEQYF
.	.	TRBJ1-1	TRBV7-6	TGTGCCAGCAGCCCGCAGCTCGAGGTCATGAACACTGAAGCTTTCTTT	CASSPQLEVMNTEAFF
once	.	TRBJ1-5	TRBV18	TGTGCCAGCTCCCTTACCGGGGATAGCAATCAGCCCCAGCATTTT	CASSLTGDSNQPQHF
.	.	TRBJ1-2	TRBV7-3	TGTGCCAGCAGTTTTGGTTCCGGGGACTATGGCTACACCTTC	CASSFGSGDYGYTF
.	.	TRBJ1-5	TRBV2	TGTGCCAGCAGTGAGGGTTCGGGACTCCAGCATTTT	CASSEGSGLQHF
.	TRBD1	TRBJ1-1	TRBV28	TGTGCCAGCAGTCTGGGACAGAAGGATGGAGCTTTCTTT	CASSLGQKDGAFF